One sample yielded the 17 T cell receptor beta chains listed below, sequenced in a study of control samples from healthy donors and cancer patients. Sequencing was performed with immunoSEQ multiplex PCR; in TCRdb, only in-frame clones are kept and a portion is missing. The sample has 150,000 to 200,000 clones, more than 80% seen once; the top ten hold approximately 1.4%. The sample taken for sequencing was blood. The receptors stem from a man between 25 and 39 years old in good health.

The chain employs TRBV9 and TRBJ2-1, with 10 positions matching TRBD2. This CDR3 spans 17 amino acids. CDR1 and CDR2 (germline): SGDLS, YYNGEE. After removal of 4 bases from V and 4 bases from J, the junction contained 11 bases not matched to a gene. CDR3 nucleotide sequence: TGTGCCAGCAGCTCCCAAAGGAGGACTAGCGGTTACAATGAGCAGTTCTTC. It translates to CASSSQRRTSGYNEQFF.

The chain employs TRBV18 and TRBJ2-6; D might be TRBD1 or TRBD2, each matching 5 bases. The CDR3 runs 16 residues. Germline values: CDR1 KGHSH, CDR2 LQKENI. The ends were cut back, 5 bases at V and 0 bases at J, with 11 bases in the middle. The CDR3 DNA reads TGTGCCAGCTCATGGGGACGGAGCTCTGGGGCCAACGTCCTGACTTTC. Its protein product is CASSWGRSSGANVLTF.

In its sample, this clone was seen once. The rearrangement links TRBV5-5 to TRBJ2-7, with 8 positions matching TRBD2. The CDR3 sequence is 15 residues long. Germline V gene data show CDR1 as SGHKS and CDR2 as YYEKEE (reference sequence). Losses at the gene ends were 4 bases for V and 4 bases for J; bases not matched to a gene: 10. CDR3 coding DNA: TGTGCCAGCAGCCCGGGGGCGGGGGGAACTTACGAGCAGTACTTC. As protein: CASSPGAGGTYEQYF.

This chain links TRBV7-8 with TRBJ2-7, with 11 bases lining up with TRBD2. The CDR3 length is 17 residues. J was trimmed by 4 bases and V by 5 bases; bases with no gene match: 13. Germline CDR1 reads SGHVS; CDR2 reads FQNEAQ. CDR3 region: CASSKQTSGVTRYEQYF. CDR3 DNA sequence: TGTGCCAGCAGCAAACAGACTAGCGGGGTTACAAGGTACGAGCAGTACTTC.

The chain's CDR3 is CASSPSQQGAVGELFF. The CDR3 DNA reads as TGTGCCAGCTCACCATCGCAACAGGGGGCTGTCGGGGAGCTGTTTTTT. The genes are TRBV18 and TRBJ2-2; 9 nucleotides match TRBD1. After removal of 2 bases from V and 7 bases from J, the junction contained 8 bases not matched to a gene. Germline assignment: CDR1 KGHSH and CDR2 LQKENI. The CDR3 spans 16 residues.

The V and J genes are TRBV2 and TRBJ2-1; TRBD2 aligns across 11 bases. Trimming cost V 6 bases and J 0 bases; bases outside gene matches: 7. There are 17 residues in the CDR3. Germline assignment: CDR1 SNHLY and CDR2 FYNNEI. CDR3 loop: CASSRTSGRSSYNEQFF. In DNA, the CDR3 is TGTGCCAGCAGCCGGACTAGCGGGCGAAGCTCCTACAATGAGCAGTTCTTC.

The chain links TRBV2 to TRBJ1-5; TRBD1 matches 9 bases. Trimming took 4 bases from V and 4 from J; bases not matched to a gene: 5. The length of the CDR3 is 15 residues. Germline assignment: CDR1 SNHLY and CDR2 FYNNEI. The CDR3 DNA is TGTGCCAGCAGTGCGAACAGGGGGCCAAATCAGCCCCAGCATTTT. It is translated as CASSANRGPNQPQHF.

The CDR3: CASSLERGGPGTQYF. The CDR3, as DNA: TGTGCCAGCAGCTTGGAGCGGGGGGGCCCTGGTACGCAGTATTTT. This chain links TRBV5-8 with TRBJ2-3; 10 bases are shared with TRBD2. J gave up 8 bases and V 0 bases, and 6 bases lay outside the gene matches. This CDR3 comprises 15 residues. Germline assignment: CDR1 SGHTS and CDR2 YDEGEE.

The genes are TRBV27 and TRBJ2-7; 10 bases map to TRBD2. The junction had 2 bases not matched to a gene; V was cut back by 0 bases and J by 3 bases. The germline V gene has CDR1 MNHEY and CDR2 SMNVEV (reference sequence). The CDR3 sequence is 15 residues long. The CDR3, as DNA: TGTGCCAGCAGTTTATCGGGACTAGCGCGCTACGAGCAGTACTTC. Protein sequence: CASSLSGLARYEQYF.

CDR3 residues: CASSPAVGGNYGYTF. The DNA for the CDR3 is TGTGCCAGCTCACCAGCCGTTGGGGGTAACTATGGCTACACCTTC. The genes are TRBV18 and TRBJ1-2; possible D gene TRBD1, 5 bases. CDR3 size: 15 residues. CDR1 and CDR2 from the germline V gene are KGHSH and LQKENI. Trimming left V 2 bases short and J 1 base short, with 11 bases between. Full variable domain (missing parts from reference TRBV18 and TRBJ1-2): NAGVMQNPRHLVRRRGQEARLRCSPMKGHSHVYWYRQLPEEGLKFMVYLQKENIIDESGMPKERFSAEFPKEGPSILRIQQVVRGDSAAYFCASSPAVGGNYGYTFGSGTRLTVV.

This clone turned up a few times. This rearrangement joins TRBV25-1 to TRBJ1-3, with D unclear. Germline CDR1 MGHDK, CDR2 SYGVNS. The CDR3 consists of 14 residues. V was clipped by 3 bases and J by 1 base, with 7 bases between them. The CDR3 here is CASSDSRSGNTIYF. CDR3 sequence (DNA): TGTGCCAGCAGTGATTCCAGGTCTGGAAACACCATATATTTT.

The chain combines TRBV27 with TRBJ1-2; weak D call: TRBD1 (5 bases). Germline V gene lookup returns CDR1 MNHEY and CDR2 SMNVEV (reference sequence). The CDR3 spans 14 residues. Trimming pared 3 bases from V and 4 bases from J, leaving 12 bases between. CDR3 nucleotides: TGTGCCAGCAGTTTGAGGCAGGGAGGCTATGGCTACACCTTC. This translates into CASSLRQGGYGYTF.

The J gene is TRBJ2-7, the V gene TRBV9; D might be TRBD2 (6 bases). This CDR3 is 15 amino acids long. CDR1 is SGDLS and CDR2 is YYNGEE in the germline V gene. V gave up 0 bases and J gave up 5 bases, with 15 bases separating them. The CDR3 bases are TGTGCCAGCAGCGTAGGGACCGGGAGAGTCGACGAGCAGTACTTC. Its protein is CASSVGTGRVDEQYF. The full variable domain, completed using reference TRBV9 and TRBJ2-7, is DSGVTQTPKHLITATGQRVTLRCSPRSGDLSVYWYQQSLDQGLQFLIQYYNGEERAKGNILERFSAQQFPDLHSELNLSSLELGDSALYFCASSVGTGRVDEQYFGPGTRLTVT.

The chain is built from TRBV4-3 and TRBJ1-2, with TRBD1 matching over 9 bases. The V gene's germline CDR1 is LGHNA and CDR2 YSLEER. Losses at the gene ends were 0 bases for V and 0 bases for J; bases not matched to a gene: 11. The CDR3 length is 19 residues. CDR3 sequence: CASSQDSGQGIGANYGYTF. In DNA form, the CDR3 reads TGCGCCAGCAGCCAAGATTCAGGACAGGGGATCGGGGCTAACTATGGCTACACCTTC.

The chain employs TRBV11-2 and TRBJ2-6; the match to TRBD1 covers 7 bases. Germline values: CDR1 SGHAT, CDR2 FQNNGV. The CDR3 is 17 residues long. The ends lost 5 bases at V and 0 bases at J; junction bases unmatched: 7. CDR3 residues: CASSTRQGFSGANVLTF. CDR3 DNA sequence: TGTGCCAGCAGCACACGACAGGGCTTCTCTGGGGCCAACGTCCTGACTTTC.

In this sample, this clone turned up a few times. V gene TRBV28 combines with J gene TRBJ2-1; TRBD2 might be the D (5 bases). The V end lost 4 bases, the J end lost 6 bases, and 19 bases lay between the germline ends. The V gene's germline CDR1 is MDHEN and CDR2 SYDVKM. The CDR3 sequence is 16 residues long. The CDR3 loop reads CASSSPVVRGANEQFF. Written as DNA, the CDR3 is TGTGCCAGCAGTTCCCCGGTTGTCCGGGGTGCCAATGAGCAGTTCTTC.

The chain couples TRBV6-6 to TRBJ1-5, with TRBD1 identical over 7 bases. Germline assignment: CDR1 MNHNY and CDR2 SVGAGI (reference sequence). This CDR3 is built from 14 residues. Germline trimming cut 4 bases from V and 5 bases from J; bases unmatched to any gene: 5. The CDR3 region has the DNA TGTGCCAGCAGTTTCGGGACAGATTATCAGCCCCAGCATTTT. Protein: CASSFGTDYQPQHF.